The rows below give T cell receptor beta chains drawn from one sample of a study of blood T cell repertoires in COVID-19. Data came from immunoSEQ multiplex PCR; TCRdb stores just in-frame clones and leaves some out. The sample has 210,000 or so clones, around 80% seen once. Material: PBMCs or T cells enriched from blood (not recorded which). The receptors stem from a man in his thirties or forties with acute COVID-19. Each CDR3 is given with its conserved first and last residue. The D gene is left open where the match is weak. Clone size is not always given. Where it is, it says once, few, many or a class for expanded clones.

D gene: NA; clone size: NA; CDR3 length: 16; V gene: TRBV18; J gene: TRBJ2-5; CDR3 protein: CASSSGFGTGQETQYF; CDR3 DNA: TGTGCCAGCTCATCTGGGTTCGGGACTGGGCAAGAGACCCAGTACTTC
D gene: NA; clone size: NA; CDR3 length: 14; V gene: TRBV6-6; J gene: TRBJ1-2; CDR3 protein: CASSPQQGIYGYTF; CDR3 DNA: TGTGCCAGCAGTCCCCAACAGGGAATCTATGGCTACACCTTC
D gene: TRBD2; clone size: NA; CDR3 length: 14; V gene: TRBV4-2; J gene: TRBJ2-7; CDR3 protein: CASSQGGGGDEQYF; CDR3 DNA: TGTGCCAGCAGCCAAGGGGGCGGGGGAGACGAGCAGTACTTC
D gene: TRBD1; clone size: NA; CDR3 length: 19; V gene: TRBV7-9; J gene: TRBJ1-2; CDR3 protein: CASSPQPPGQGAFNYGYTF; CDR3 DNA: TGTGCCAGCAGTCCACAACCCCCGGGACAGGGGGCGTTTAACTATGGCTACACCTTC
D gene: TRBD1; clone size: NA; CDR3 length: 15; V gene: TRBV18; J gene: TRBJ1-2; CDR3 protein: CASSPLDRGLYGYTF; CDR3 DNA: TGTGCCAGCTCACCACTTGACAGGGGACTCTATGGCTACACCTTC
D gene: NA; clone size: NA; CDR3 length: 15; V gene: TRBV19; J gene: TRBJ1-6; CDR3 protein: CASSIADTDNSPLHF; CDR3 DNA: TGTGCCAGTAGTATAGCGGACACCGATAATTCACCCCTCCACTTT
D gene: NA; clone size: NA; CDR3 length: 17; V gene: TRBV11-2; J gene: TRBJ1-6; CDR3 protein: CASSLPPRGVYNSPLHF; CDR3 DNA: TGTGCCAGCAGCTTACCCCCACGGGGTGTATATAATTCACCCCTCCACTTT
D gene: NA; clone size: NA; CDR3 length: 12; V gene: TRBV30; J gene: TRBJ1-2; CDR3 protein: CAWSWTAGGYTF; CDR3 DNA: TGTGCCTGGAGTTGGACGGCGGGTGGCTACACCTTC
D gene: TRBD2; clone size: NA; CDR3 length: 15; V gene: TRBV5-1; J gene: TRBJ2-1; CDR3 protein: CASSLPGGPNNEQFF; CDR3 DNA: TGCGCCAGCAGCCTACCGGGGGGGCCTAACAATGAGCAGTTCTTC
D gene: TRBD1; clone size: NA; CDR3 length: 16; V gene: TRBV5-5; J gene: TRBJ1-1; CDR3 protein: CASSFRDRGLNTEAFF; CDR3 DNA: TGTGCCAGCAGCTTCCGGGACAGGGGGCTTAACACTGAAGCTTTCTTT
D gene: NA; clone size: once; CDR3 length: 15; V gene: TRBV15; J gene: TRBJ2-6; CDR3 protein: CATSAQGYGANVLTF; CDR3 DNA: TGTGCCACCAGCGCACAGGGTTACGGGGCCAACGTCCTGACTTTC
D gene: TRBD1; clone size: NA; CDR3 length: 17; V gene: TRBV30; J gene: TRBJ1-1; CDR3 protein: CAWSKRQGASLNTEAFF; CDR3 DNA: TGTGCCTGGAGCAAAAGACAGGGAGCAAGTTTGAACACTGAAGCTTTCTTT
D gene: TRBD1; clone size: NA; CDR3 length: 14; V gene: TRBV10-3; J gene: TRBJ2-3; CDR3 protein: CAIRGTGDPDTQYF; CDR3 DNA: TGTGCCATCAGAGGGACAGGGGACCCAGATACGCAGTATTTT
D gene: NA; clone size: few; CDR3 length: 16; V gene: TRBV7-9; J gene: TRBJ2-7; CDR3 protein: CASSSYGGLGLHEQYF; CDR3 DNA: TGTGCCAGCAGCTCTTACGGGGGGCTTGGTCTTCACGAGCAGTACTTC
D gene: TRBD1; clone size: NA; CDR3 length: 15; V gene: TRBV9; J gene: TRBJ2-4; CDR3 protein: CASSVTGQAKNIQYF; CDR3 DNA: TGTGCCAGCAGCGTGACAGGGCAAGCCAAAAACATTCAGTACTTC
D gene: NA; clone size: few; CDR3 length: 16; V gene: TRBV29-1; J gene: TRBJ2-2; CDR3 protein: CSVEDGFRPNTGELFF; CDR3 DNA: TGCAGCGTTGAAGATGGGTTCAGGCCGAACACCGGGGAGCTGTTTTTT
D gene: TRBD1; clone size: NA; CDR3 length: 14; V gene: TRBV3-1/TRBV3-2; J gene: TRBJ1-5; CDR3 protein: CASSQQGARQPQHF; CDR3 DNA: TGTGCCAGCAGCCAGCAGGGGGCCCGTCAGCCCCAGCATTTT
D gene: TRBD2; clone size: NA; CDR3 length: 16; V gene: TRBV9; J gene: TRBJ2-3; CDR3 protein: CASSERLAGTTDTQYF; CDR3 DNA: TGTGCCAGCAGCGAGAGGCTAGCGGGGACCACAGATACGCAGTATTTT
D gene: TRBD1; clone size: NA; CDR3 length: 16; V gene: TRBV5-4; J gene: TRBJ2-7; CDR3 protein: CASSSRRAGGSYEQYF; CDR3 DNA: TGTGCCAGCAGCTCGAGACGGGCAGGGGGATCCTACGAGCAGTACTTC
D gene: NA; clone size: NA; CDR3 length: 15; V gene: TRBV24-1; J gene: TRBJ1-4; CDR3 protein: CATSDRAGTNEKLFF; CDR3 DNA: TGTGCCACCAGTGATCGGGCAGGGACTAATGAAAAACTGTTTTTT
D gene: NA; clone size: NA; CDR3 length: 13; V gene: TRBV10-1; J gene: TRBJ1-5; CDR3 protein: CASSVDHLGPQHF; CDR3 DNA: TGCGCCAGCAGTGTAGACCACCTAGGGCCCCAGCATTTT
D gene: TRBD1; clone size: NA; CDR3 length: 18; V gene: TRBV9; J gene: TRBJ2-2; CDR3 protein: CASSFPGQGAANTGELFF; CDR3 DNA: TGTGCCAGCAGCTTTCCGGGACAGGGGGCGGCGAACACCGGGGAGCTGTTTTTT
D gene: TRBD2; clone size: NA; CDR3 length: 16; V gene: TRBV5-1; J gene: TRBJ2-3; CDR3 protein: CASSALAGGGTDTQYF; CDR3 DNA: TGCGCCAGCAGCGCCCTAGCGGGGGGGGGCACAGATACGCAGTATTTT